The next 28 T cell receptor beta chains were all read from a single sample in a study of blood T cell repertoires in COVID-19. Produced via immunoSEQ multiplex PCR; TCRdb's table is partial and in-frame only. The table has 250,000 to 350,000 clones, roughly 85% seen once. Sequencing was done on a sample of peripheral blood. The receptors originated from a woman aged 25-40 years with active or convalescent COVID-19.

In this sample, this clone turned up once. The chain has TRBV5-5 and TRBJ2-7; unclear D gene. This CDR3 spans 16 amino acids. With 0 bases removed from V and 4 bases from J, the gap between germline ends came to 17 bases. The germline CDR1 and CDR2 sequences are SGHKS and YYEKEE (reference sequence). In DNA, the CDR3 is TGTGCCAGCAGCTTGGGCTCGGGTAGAGCCGTATACGAGCAGTACTTC. The encoded protein is CASSLGSGRAVYEQYF.

This sequence joins TRBV7-2 and TRBJ1-4, with unresolved D. The CDR3 contains 17 residues. The germline CDR1 and CDR2 sequences are SGHTA and FQGNSA. V was cut by 4 bases and J by 0 bases, with 15 bases left in between. CDR3 nucleotide sequence: TGTGCCAGCAGCTCGACACTGTCTCGCGCAACTAATGAAAAACTGTTTTTT. Translating gives CASSSTLSRATNEKLFF. Filled out from reference TRBV7-2 and TRBJ1-4, the complete variable domain reads GAGVSQSPSNKVTEKGKDVELRCDPISGHTALYWYRQSLGQGLEFLIYFQGNSAPDKSGLPSDRFSAERTGGSVSTLTIQRTQQEDSAVYLCASSSTLSRATNEKLFFGSGTQLSVL.

The V gene is TRBV9, the J gene TRBJ1-3, with D tentatively TRBD1 (5 bases). V was clipped by 0 bases and J by 0 bases, with 7 bases between them. This CDR3 is 15 amino acids long. Germline V gene sequence: CDR1 SGDLS, CDR2 YYNGEE. The CDR3 region has the DNA TGTGCCAGCAGCGTAGAGGGGAACTCTGGAAACACCATATATTTT. It translates to CASSVEGNSGNTIYF.

V and J are TRBV19 and TRBJ2-7; D is possibly TRBD2 (5 bases). Trimming stripped 2 bases from V and 5 bases from J, with 19 bases between. The germline CDR1 and CDR2 sequences are LNHDA and SQIVND (reference sequence). The CDR3 covers 16 residues. The CDR3 protein is CASSISGVNLPHEQYF. CDR3 in DNA: TGTGCCAGTAGTATAAGCGGAGTAAACCTGCCCCACGAGCAGTACTTC. The variable domain in full, with the rest retrieved from reference TRBV19 and TRBJ2-7, is DGGITQSPKYLFRKEGQNVTLSCEQNLNHDAMYWYRQDPGQGLRLIYYSQIVNDFQKGDIAEGYSVSREKKESFPLTVTSAQKNPTAFYLCASSISGVNLPHEQYFGPGTRLTVT.

The chain combines TRBV5-1 with TRBJ1-2; TRBD1 might be the D (5 bases). Looked up from germline, CDR1 is SGHRS and CDR2 is YFSETQ. The CDR3 runs to 16 residues. V lost 0 bases to trimming and J lost 1 base, with 13 bases between them. The CDR3 loop is CASSLVNRKINYGYTF. The CDR3 DNA reads as TGCGCCAGCAGCTTGGTAAACAGGAAAATTAACTATGGCTACACCTTC.

The CDR3 DNA is TGTGCCAGCAGTTTTACAGGGGCAACTAATGAAAAACTGTTTTTT. It translates to CASSFTGATNEKLFF. The chain combines TRBV7-9 with TRBJ1-4; the match to TRBD1 covers 7 bases. CDR1 and CDR2 (germline): SEHNR, FQNEAQ (reference sequence). The CDR3 consists of 15 residues. V dropped 6 bases and J dropped 0; count of bases not matched to a gene: 4.

This chain joins TRBV30 and TRBJ1-5; a possible D gene is TRBD1 (5 bases). The V gene lost 3 bases and the J gene lost 3 bases, with 21 bases spanning the gap. The CDR3 runs to 17 residues. CDR1 is GTSNPN, CDR2 SVGIG, per germline (reference sequence). The CDR3, as DNA: TGTGCCTGGAGCCGGCGATTGAGGGGAGGGAACAATCAGCCCCAGCATTTT. Translated, it gives CAWSRRLRGGNNQPQHF. Full variable domain (remainder filled in from reference TRBV30 and TRBJ1-5): SQTIHQWPATLVQPVGSPLSLECTVEGTSNPNLYWYRQAAGRGLQLLFYSVGIGQISSEVPQNLSASRPQDRQFILSSKKLLLSDSGFYLCAWSRRLRGGNNQPQHFGDGTRLSIL.

This clone has only one observation. The chain joins TRBV4-2 to TRBJ2-1; 9 positions match TRBD2. Germline loops: CDR1 LGHNA, CDR2 YNFKEQ. The CDR3 contains 14 residues. The trim removed 4 bases at V and 7 bases at J, leaving 5 bases unmatched. The CDR3 bases are TGTGCCAGCAGCCTCGGGCGGGGGGGGAATGAGCAGTTCTTC. Amino acids: CASSLGRGGNEQFF.

J is TRBJ1-3 and V is TRBV9, with 9 bases matching TRBD1. The V gene end was trimmed by 3 bases and the J gene end by 3 bases; junction bases not matched to a gene: 7. In germline, CDR1 is SGDLS, CDR2 YYNGEE. This CDR3 spans 16 amino acids. DNA for the CDR3: TGTGCCAGCAGCGACGGGACAGGGTGGGATGGAAACACCATATATTTT. It is translated as CASSDGTGWDGNTIYF.

This clone has only one observation. J is TRBJ2-7 and V is TRBV29-1; TRBD1 agrees at 9 bases. Looked up from germline, CDR1 is SQVTM and CDR2 is ANQGSEA. CDR3 size: 13 residues. The CDR3 region is CSAQGAETYEQYF. As DNA, the CDR3 is TGCAGTGCACAGGGGGCTGAAACCTACGAGCAGTACTTC.

The chain is built from TRBV10-3 and TRBJ2-5; a possible D gene is TRBD1 (5 bases). Germline V lookup: CDR1 ENHRY, CDR2 SYGVKD. V lost 0 bases to trimming and J lost 4 bases, with 12 bases between them. This CDR3 region has 15 residues. CDR3 sequence reads: CAISESKGLLETQYF. In nucleotides, the CDR3 is TGTGCCATCAGTGAGTCCAAGGGGCTACTAGAGACCCAGTACTTC.

V usage is TRBV7-9 and J usage is TRBJ1-2; D might be TRBD1 (6 bases). Germline V gives CDR1 SEHNR, CDR2 FQNEAQ (reference sequence). Trimming removed 4 bases at V and 2 bases at J, with 14 bases between. The CDR3 spans 15 residues. CDR3 in DNA: TGTGCCAGCAGCTCGCCTGGACAGATCAACTATGGCTACACCTTC. Protein sequence: CASSSPGQINYGYTF.

The chain combines TRBV30 with TRBJ1-1; a weak D match, TRBD1 (5 bases). Trimming took off 8 bases at V and 4 bases at J, with 14 bases between the two ends. The germline gives CDR1 GTSNPN, CDR2 SVGIG (reference sequence). This CDR3 contains 12 residues. CDR3 sequence: CAGAGQGTEAFF. In DNA, the CDR3 is TGTGCCGGGGCAGGGCAGGGCACTGAAGCTTTCTTT.

CDR3 sequence: CASSSTQVPEAFF. The CDR3 DNA reads as TGTGCCAGCAGCTCAACACAGGTGCCTGAAGCTTTCTTT. This chain connects TRBV7-2 to TRBJ1-1, with D perhaps matching TRBD1 (5 bases). CDR3 size: 13 residues. The ends were cut back, 4 bases at V and 6 bases at J, with 12 bases in the middle. Germline V gives CDR1 SGHTA, CDR2 FQGNSA.

This chain connects TRBV7-2 to TRBJ1-4; no firm D call. The length of the CDR3 is 13 residues. The ends were cut back, 7 bases at V and 8 bases at J, with 14 bases in the middle. The V gene's germline CDR1 is SGHTA and CDR2 FQGNSA. CDR3 residues: CASTTGPGEKLFF. DNA for the CDR3: TGTGCCAGCACCACCGGTCCAGGAGAAAAACTGTTTTTT.

The J gene is TRBJ1-1, the V gene TRBV7-2; possible D gene TRBD1, 5 bases. From germline, CDR1 is SGHTA and CDR2 FQGNSA. V was cut by 2 bases and J by 0 bases, with 10 bases left in between. There are 15 residues in the CDR3. DNA for the CDR3: TGTGCCAGCAGCTTAATCAGGGCCCTGAACACTGAAGCTTTCTTT. This translates into CASSLIRALNTEAFF.

This rearrangement joins TRBV4-1 to TRBJ2-3; possible D gene TRBD2, 5 bases. Germline CDR1 reads MGHRA; CDR2 reads YSYEKL. The CDR3 sequence is 14 residues long. V lost 1 base and J lost 8, with 13 bases in between. The CDR3 region is CASSQVGSGGTQYF. DNA for the CDR3: TGCGCCAGCAGCCAAGTCGGAAGCGGAGGTACGCAGTATTTT.

The chain carries TRBV30 and TRBJ1-6, with TRBD1 as a possible D gene (5 bases). Germline V gene sequence: CDR1 GTSNPN, CDR2 SVGIG (reference sequence). The CDR3 consists of 14 residues. V was shortened by 3 bases and J by 7 bases, with 13 bases between the two germline ends. The CDR3 spells CAWRGEGGNSPLHF. The DNA of the CDR3 is TGTGCCTGGAGGGGGGAAGGAGGGAATTCACCCCTCCACTTT. Full variable domain (outside the CDR3, taken from reference TRBV30 and TRBJ1-6): SQTIHQWPATLVQPVGSPLSLECTVEGTSNPNLYWYRQAAGRGLQLLFYSVGIGQISSEVPQNLSASRPQDRQFILSSKKLLLSDSGFYLCAWRGEGGNSPLHFGNGTRLTVT.

The chain links TRBV7-9 to TRBJ2-3, with 8 nucleotides matching TRBD2. Germline trimming cut 3 bases from V and 6 bases from J; bases unmatched to any gene: 5. The germline V gene encodes CDR1 SEHNR and CDR2 FQNEAQ (reference sequence). This CDR3 is 14 amino acids long. This CDR3 reads CASSFTSGPDTQYF. CDR3 bases: TGTGCCAGCAGCTTCACTAGCGGTCCTGATACGCAGTATTTT.

The rearrangement joins TRBV18 to TRBJ2-7, with unresolved D. Germline V CDR1 and CDR2: KGHSH, LQKENI. This CDR3 has 15 amino acids. V lost 2 bases and J lost 3, with 14 bases in between. CDR3 DNA sequence: TGTGCCAGCTCACCAGGAATGAGACATTTCTACGAGCAGTACTTC. It codes for CASSPGMRHFYEQYF.

The chain uses TRBV5-1 and TRBJ2-3, with TRBD2 matching 7 bases. This CDR3 region has 15 residues. The V and J ends lost 2 bases and 0 bases, in that order; junction bases with no gene match: 3. The germline V gene encodes CDR1 SGHRS and CDR2 YFSETQ. CDR3: CASSFRGESTDTQYF. Written as DNA, the CDR3 is TGCGCCAGCAGCTTCCGGGGGGAGAGCACAGATACGCAGTATTTT.

The chain carries TRBV28 and TRBJ1-5; possibly TRBD1 for D (6 bases). In germline, CDR1 is MDHEN, CDR2 SYDVKM. V was pared by 6 bases and J by 5 bases, with 17 bases between. The CDR3 is 15 amino acids. The CDR3 loop is CASSPGGWEDQPQHF. In DNA form, the CDR3 reads TGTGCCAGCAGCCCTGGGGGCTGGGAAGATCAGCCCCAGCATTTT.

This clone appeared a single time. The genes are TRBV9 and TRBJ1-2; TRBD1 matches at 7 bases. Trimming took 4 bases from V and 5 from J; bases not matched to a gene: 11. The V gene's germline CDR1 is SGDLS and CDR2 YYNGEE. The CDR3 spans 15 residues. CDR3 residues: CASSPDRQGTYGYTF. In nucleotides, the CDR3 is TGTGCCAGCAGCCCAGACCGACAGGGAACGTATGGCTACACCTTC. Full variable domain (outside the CDR3, taken from reference TRBV9 and TRBJ1-2): DSGVTQTPKHLITATGQRVTLRCSPRSGDLSVYWYQQSLDQGLQFLIQYYNGEERAKGNILERFSAQQFPDLHSELNLSSLELGDSALYFCASSPDRQGTYGYTFGSGTRLTVV.

The chain is built from TRBV28 and TRBJ2-3, with TRBD2 identical over 8 bases. This CDR3 has 15 residues. The ends lost 6 bases at V and 5 bases at J; junction bases unmatched: 10. Germline assignment: CDR1 MDHEN and CDR2 SYDVKM. CDR3 DNA: TGTGCCAGCAGAAACCGGGGGGGCCTCGGAGATACGCAGTATTTT. The encoded protein is CASRNRGGLGDTQYF.

The chain combines TRBV5-6 with TRBJ1-1; no clear D gene. V lost 0 bases to trimming and J lost 7 bases, with 13 bases between them. The CDR3 runs to 14 residues. Germline lookup yields CDR1 SGHDT and CDR2 YYEEEE. CDR3 amino acids: CASSLGPTMDEAFF. The CDR3 DNA reads as TGTGCCAGCAGCTTGGGCCCGACAATGGATGAAGCTTTCTTT.

This sequence joins TRBV7-9 and TRBJ2-2; a possible D gene is TRBD1 (6 bases). The CDR3 has 17 amino acids. CDR1 and CDR2 (germline): SEHNR, FQNEAQ (reference sequence). V lost 4 bases, J lost 0 bases, and 15 bases lay in between. As DNA, the CDR3 is TGTGCCAGCAGCTCGAAAGTACAGGGATCGAACACCGGGGAGCTGTTTTTT. This codes for CASSSKVQGSNTGELFF.

The chain recombines TRBV6-1 with TRBJ1-3, with TRBD1 as a possible D gene (6 bases). Germline V gene lookup returns CDR1 MNHNS and CDR2 SASEGT. Trimming removed 8 bases at V and 1 base at J, with 15 bases between. The CDR3 runs to 15 residues. CDR3 region: CASCLPGASGNTIYF. The CDR3 bases are TGTGCCAGCTGTTTACCAGGGGCTTCTGGAAACACCATATATTTT.

The chain has TRBV27 and TRBJ1-5, with D possibly TRBD1 on 6 matching bases. The CDR3 extends over 15 amino acids. V shed 0 bases and J shed 6 bases, with 12 bases lying between them. Germline CDR1 MNHEY, CDR2 SMNVEV (reference sequence). In DNA, the CDR3 is TGTGCCAGCAGTTTATCTTCAGGGGATATTCAGCCCCAGCATTTT. Amino acids: CASSLSSGDIQPQHF.